These 6 T cell receptor beta chains were sequenced from one sample in a study of cytomegalovirus exposure and HLA in healthy donors. With 60 Vbeta and 13 Jbeta primers, the PCR was carried out. Profiled with immunoSEQ multiplex PCR; TCRdb holds only in-frame clones, not every one. The data contain 150,000 to 200,000 clones, roughly 84% of them seen just once; the ten biggest clones take up under 6.5%. Material: PBMCs. The receptors here all came from a man in his fifties in good health and CMV-seropositive.

The chain carries TRBV11-3 and TRBJ2-2, with 7 bases that match TRBD2. Germline loops: CDR1 SGHNT, CDR2 YENEEA. J was trimmed by 6 bases and V by 3 bases; bases with no gene match: 7. The CDR3 contains 15 residues. CDR3 sequence reads: CASSLRTSVAGELFF. The DNA of the CDR3 is TGTGCCAGCAGCTTGCGGACTAGTGTGGCCGGGGAGCTGTTTTTT.

This clone has a handful of counts. The chain links TRBV6-4 to TRBJ2-2, with 7 bases aligning to TRBD2. This CDR3 has 17 amino acids. V lost 0 bases, J lost 2 bases, and 6 bases stayed unmatched. Germline V gives CDR1 MRHNA, CDR2 SNTAGT. The CDR3 here is CASSDSPSGLNTGELFF. The CDR3 coding sequence is TGTGCCAGCAGTGACTCCCCTAGCGGACTAAACACCGGGGAGCTGTTTTTT.

V usage is TRBV7-9 and J usage is TRBJ2-5; 8 nucleotides align to TRBD2. The CDR3 extends over 17 amino acids. Per germline, CDR1 SEHNR and CDR2 FQNEAQ (reference sequence). J was trimmed by 4 bases and V by 4 bases; bases with no gene match: 14. This CDR3 reads CASSSGRFSGTAETQYF. The CDR3 DNA reads TGTGCCAGCAGCTCTGGACGGTTTAGCGGGACCGCAGAGACCCAGTACTTC.

The sample holds one count of this clone. The V call is TRBV5-1, the J call TRBJ2-5; D is perhaps TRBD1 (6 bases). Germline V gene sequence: CDR1 SGHRS, CDR2 YFSETQ. Trimming removed 7 bases from V and 5 bases from J, with 18 bases in between. The CDR3 runs 14 residues. CDR3 DNA sequence: TGCGCCAGCGGACAGAGGGGTTTTGGGGAGACCCAGTACTTC. It is translated as CASGQRGFGETQYF.

This chain connects TRBV7-9 to TRBJ2-7; D possibly corresponds to TRBD2 (6 bases). The CDR3 consists of 13 residues. Trimming left V 5 bases short and J 2 bases short, with 10 bases between. Germline V gene lookup returns CDR1 SEHNR and CDR2 FQNEAQ (reference sequence). The CDR3 DNA reads TGTGCCAGCAGCGTGGGACTGGCCTACGAGCAGTACGTC. Its translation: CASSVGLAYEQYV.

This clone has a single count. The V call is TRBV10-3, the J call TRBJ2-1; 7 bases agree with TRBD1. The CDR3 totals 15 residues. Per germline, CDR1 ENHRY and CDR2 SYGVKD. V shed 3 bases and J 4 bases; nucleotides not matched to a gene: 6. CDR3: CAISDSGGRYNEQFF. DNA of the CDR3: TGTGCCATCAGTGATTCAGGGGGTAGGTACAATGAGCAGTTCTTC.